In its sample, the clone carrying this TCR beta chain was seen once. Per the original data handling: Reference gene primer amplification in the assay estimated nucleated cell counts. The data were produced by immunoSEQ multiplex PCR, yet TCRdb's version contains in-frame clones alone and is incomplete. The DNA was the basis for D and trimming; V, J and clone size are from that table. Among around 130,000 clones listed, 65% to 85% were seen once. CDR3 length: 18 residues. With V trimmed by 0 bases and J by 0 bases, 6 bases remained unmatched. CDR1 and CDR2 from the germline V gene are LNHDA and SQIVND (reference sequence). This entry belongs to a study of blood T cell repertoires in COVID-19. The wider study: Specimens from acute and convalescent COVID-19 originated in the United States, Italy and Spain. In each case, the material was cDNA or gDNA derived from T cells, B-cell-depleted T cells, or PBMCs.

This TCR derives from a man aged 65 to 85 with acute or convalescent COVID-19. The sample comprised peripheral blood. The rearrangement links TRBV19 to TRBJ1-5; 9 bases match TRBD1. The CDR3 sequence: CASSIEGQGDPSNQPQHF. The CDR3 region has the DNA TGTGCCAGTAGTATAGAGGGACAGGGTGATCCTAGCAATCAGCCCCAGCATTTT.